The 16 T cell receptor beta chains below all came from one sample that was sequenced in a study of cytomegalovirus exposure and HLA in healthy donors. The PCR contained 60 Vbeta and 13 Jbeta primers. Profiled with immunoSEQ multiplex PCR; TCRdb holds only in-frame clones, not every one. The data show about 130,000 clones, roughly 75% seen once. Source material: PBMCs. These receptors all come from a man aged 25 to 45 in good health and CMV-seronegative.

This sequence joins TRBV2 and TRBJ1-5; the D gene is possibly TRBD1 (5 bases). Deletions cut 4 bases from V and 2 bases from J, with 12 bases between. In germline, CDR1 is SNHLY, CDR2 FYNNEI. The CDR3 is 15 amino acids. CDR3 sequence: CASSGAGIRNQPQHF. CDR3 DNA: TGTGCCAGCAGTGGGGCAGGGATTCGCAATCAGCCCCAGCATTTT.

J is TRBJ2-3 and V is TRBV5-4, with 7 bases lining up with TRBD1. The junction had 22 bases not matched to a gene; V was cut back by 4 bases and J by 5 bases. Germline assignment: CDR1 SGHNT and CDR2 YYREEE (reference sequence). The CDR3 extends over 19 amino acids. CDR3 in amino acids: CASSPRSGGQRGSGDTQYF. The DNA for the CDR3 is TGTGCCAGCAGCCCCCGCTCAGGGGGACAGCGAGGATCGGGAGATACGCAGTATTTT. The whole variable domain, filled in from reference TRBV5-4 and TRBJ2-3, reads ETGVTQSPTHLIKTRGQQVTLRCSSQSGHNTVSWYQQALGQGPQFIFQYYREEENGRGNFPPRFSGLQFPNYSSELNVNALELDDSALYLCASSPRSGGQRGSGDTQYFGPGTRLTVL.

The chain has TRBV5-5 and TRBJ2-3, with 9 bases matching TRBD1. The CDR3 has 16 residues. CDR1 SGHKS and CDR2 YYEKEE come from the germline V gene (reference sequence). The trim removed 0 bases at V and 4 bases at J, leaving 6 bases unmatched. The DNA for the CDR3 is TGTGCCAGCAGCTTGGTTGGGACAGGGATATCAGATACGCAGTATTTT. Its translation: CASSLVGTGISDTQYF.

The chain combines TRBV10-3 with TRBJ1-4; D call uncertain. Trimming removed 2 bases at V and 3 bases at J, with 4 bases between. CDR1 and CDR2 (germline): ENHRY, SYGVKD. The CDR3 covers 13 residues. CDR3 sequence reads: CAISEQANEKLFF. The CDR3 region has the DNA TGTGCCATCAGTGAGCAGGCTAATGAAAAACTGTTTTTT.

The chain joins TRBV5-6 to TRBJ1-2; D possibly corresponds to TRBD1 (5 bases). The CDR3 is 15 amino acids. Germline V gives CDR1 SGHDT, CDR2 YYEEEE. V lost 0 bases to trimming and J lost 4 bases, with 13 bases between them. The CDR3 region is CASSLGTQPPYGYTF. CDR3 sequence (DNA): TGTGCCAGCAGCTTGGGGACACAACCTCCCTATGGCTACACCTTC.

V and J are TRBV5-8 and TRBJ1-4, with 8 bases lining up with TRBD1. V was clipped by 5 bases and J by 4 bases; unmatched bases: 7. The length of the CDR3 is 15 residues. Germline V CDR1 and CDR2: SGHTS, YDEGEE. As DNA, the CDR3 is TGTGCCAGCAGTTCCCAGGGGGCCCGTAATGAAAAACTGTTTTTT. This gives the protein CASSSQGARNEKLFF.

CDR3 coding DNA: TGCGCCAGCGGACCGCAGGGTACCACAGATACGCAGTATTTT. Translation: CASGPQGTTDTQYF. The chain employs TRBV5-1 and TRBJ2-3; the D gene is possibly TRBD1 (5 bases). The CDR3 contains 14 residues. Trimming took 7 bases from V and 2 from J, leaving 14 bases between them. Germline-derived CDR1 and CDR2 are SGHRS and YFSETQ. The full variable domain, rest sourced from reference TRBV5-1 and TRBJ2-3, is KAGVTQTPRYLIKTRGQQVTLSCSPISGHRSVSWYQQTPGQGLQFLFEYFSETQRNKGNFPGRFSGRQFSNSRSEMNVSTLELGDSALYLCASGPQGTTDTQYFGPGTRLTVL.

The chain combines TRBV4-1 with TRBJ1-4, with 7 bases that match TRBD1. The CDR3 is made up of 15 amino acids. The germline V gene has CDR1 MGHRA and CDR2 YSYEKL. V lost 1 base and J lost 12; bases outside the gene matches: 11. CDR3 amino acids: CASSQGWGTVEELFF. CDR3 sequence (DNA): TGCGCCAGCAGCCAAGGGTGGGGGACAGTCGAGGAACTGTTTTTT.

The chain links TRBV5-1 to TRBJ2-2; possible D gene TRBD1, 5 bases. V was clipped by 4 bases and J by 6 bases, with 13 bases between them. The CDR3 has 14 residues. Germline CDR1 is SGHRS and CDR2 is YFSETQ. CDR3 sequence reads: CASSPRAMAGELFF. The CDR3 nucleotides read TGCGCCAGCAGCCCCAGGGCGATGGCCGGGGAGCTGTTTTTT.

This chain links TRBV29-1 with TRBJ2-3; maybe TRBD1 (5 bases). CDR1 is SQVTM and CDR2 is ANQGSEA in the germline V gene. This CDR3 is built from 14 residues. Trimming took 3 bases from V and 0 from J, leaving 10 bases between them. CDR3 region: CSVEWGRSTDTQYF. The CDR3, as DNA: TGCAGCGTTGAGTGGGGCAGAAGCACAGATACGCAGTATTTT.

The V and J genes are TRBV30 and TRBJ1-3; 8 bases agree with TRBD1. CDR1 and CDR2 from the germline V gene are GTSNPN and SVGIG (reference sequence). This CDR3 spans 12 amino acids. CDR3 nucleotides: TGTGCAACTACAGGGGGTAGAAACACCATATATTTT. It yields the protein CATTGGRNTIYF.

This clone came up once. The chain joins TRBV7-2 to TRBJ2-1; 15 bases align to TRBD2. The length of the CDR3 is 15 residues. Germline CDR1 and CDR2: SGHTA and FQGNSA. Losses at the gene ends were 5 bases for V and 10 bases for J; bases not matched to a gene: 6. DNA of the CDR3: TGTGCCAGCAGCACCCGGACTAGCGGGGGGGGCGAGCAGTTCTTC. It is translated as CASSTRTSGGGEQFF.

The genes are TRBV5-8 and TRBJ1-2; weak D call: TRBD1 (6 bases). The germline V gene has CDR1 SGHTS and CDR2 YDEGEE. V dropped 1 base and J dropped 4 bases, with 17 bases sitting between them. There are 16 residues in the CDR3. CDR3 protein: CASSLWEGGYSYGYTF. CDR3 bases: TGTGCCAGCAGCTTGTGGGAAGGGGGATATAGCTATGGCTACACCTTC.

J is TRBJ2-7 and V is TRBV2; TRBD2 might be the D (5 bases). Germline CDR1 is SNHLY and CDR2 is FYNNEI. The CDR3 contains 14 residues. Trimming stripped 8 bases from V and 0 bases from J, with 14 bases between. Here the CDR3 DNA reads TGTGCCAGCGGGAGAGAACAGCGCTCCTACGAGCAGTACTTC. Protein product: CASGREQRSYEQYF.

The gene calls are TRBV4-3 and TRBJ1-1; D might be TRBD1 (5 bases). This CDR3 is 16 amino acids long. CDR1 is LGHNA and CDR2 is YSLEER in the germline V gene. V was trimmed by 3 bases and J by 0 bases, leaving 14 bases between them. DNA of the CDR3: TGCGCCAGCAGCCAGGGGCAACCTAACTTGAACACTGAAGCTTTCTTT. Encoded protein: CASSQGQPNLNTEAFF.

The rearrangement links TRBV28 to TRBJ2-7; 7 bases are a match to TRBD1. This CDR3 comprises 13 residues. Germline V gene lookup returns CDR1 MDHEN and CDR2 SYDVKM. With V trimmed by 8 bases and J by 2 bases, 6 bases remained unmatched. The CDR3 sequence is CASGGQEPYEQYF. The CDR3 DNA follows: TGTGCCAGCGGCGGACAGGAGCCCTACGAGCAGTACTTC.